These 5 T cell receptor beta chains were sequenced from one sample in a study of molecular identifiers for immune sequencing clone quantification. In TCRdb, the PCR reads were re-called with MiXCR into one record per CDR3 protein. Of about 330,000 distinct CDR3 sequences detected, roughly a quarter appear once; the ten largest clones hold 0.65% to 0.95%. Sequences were obtained from naive CD8+ T cells from blood, with Jurkat cell RNA spiked in. The subset here: FACS-sorted CD8+CD4-CCR7+CD45RA+ naive T cells. The origin of the receptors is a human donor in good health. Some libraries in this study had Jurkat cell RNA spiked in.

The chain uses TRBV19 and TRBJ2-4, with TRBD2 as a possible D gene (7 bases). CDR1 is LNHDA, CDR2 SQIVND, per germline (reference sequence). Deletions cut 7 bases from V and 8 bases from J, with 18 bases between. The CDR3 sequence is 14 residues long. The CDR3 DNA reads TGTGCCAGTATCGCGCCGGGGGGCTCCGACATTCAGTACTTC. Protein: CASIAPGGSDIQYF.

This clonotype was seen only a few times. This chain connects TRBV6-5 to TRBJ2-7; D possibly matches TRBD1 or TRBD2 (5 bases each). The CDR3 has 13 amino acids. Germline loops: CDR1 MNHEY, CDR2 SVGAGI. Between the trimmed V and J ends, which lost 2 bases and 3 bases, there was a span of 8 bases. CDR3: CASSYRGRYEQYF. The DNA of the CDR3 is TGTGCCAGCAGTTACCGGGGCCGCTACGAGCAGTACTTC.

Comments on this clonotype: A read error may explain this, as a much larger clone is one base away. J is TRBJ2-2 and V is TRBV20-1; the D gene is possibly TRBD2 (6 bases). CDR1 and CDR2 (germline): DFQATT, SNEGSKA (reference sequence). The CDR3 consists of 14 residues. CDR3 in DNA: TGCAGTGCTAGCATGGGACTGAACACCGGGGAGCTGGTTTTT. Its protein product is CSASMGLNTGELVF.

Concerning this clonotype itself: Since a much larger clone is just one base distant, this may be a read error. The chain couples TRBV29-1 to TRBJ1-1, with D tentatively TRBD1 (6 bases). Germline loops: CDR1 SQVTM, CDR2 ANQGSEA. This CDR3 is 13 amino acids long. CDR3 DNA sequence: TGCAGCGTCAAACAGGGAGCGGACACTAAAGCTTTCTTT. Protein: CSVKQGADTKAFF.

The chain couples TRBV7-9 to TRBJ2-7; the D gene is possibly TRBD1 (6 bases). The ends were cut back, 4 bases at V and 2 bases at J, with 21 bases in the middle. CDR3 length: 17 amino acids. CDR1 is SEHNR, CDR2 FQNEAQ, per germline (reference sequence). The CDR3 loop is CASSWGFGWGQTYEQYF. The CDR3 DNA sequence: TGTGCCAGCAGCTGGGGGTTTGGTTGGGGGCAAACCTACGAGCAGTACTTC.